These T cell receptor beta chains were read from a single sample in a study of T cell responses to AZD1222 COVID-19 vaccine. Method: immunoSEQ multiplex PCR; TCRdb's copy keeps in-frame clones and lacks some. The sample records 70,000 to 100,000 clones, approximately 85% being singletons. The specimen comprised peripheral blood, sampled 28 days after the second AZD1222 dose. The receptors were gathered from an adult who received the AZD1222 COVID-19 vaccine. CDR3s include the opening cysteine and the closing phenylalanine or tryptophan. A D gene is named only where the DNA matches it firmly. Part of the rows lack a size; the others show once, few, many or a class for expanded clones.

v_call d_call clone_size cdr3_aa
TRBV6-6 TRBD1 - CASSYSTGGRDTQYF
TRBV6-5 - - CASSYSAEGGYTF
TRBV28 - once CASSPSGRFTGELFF
TRBV2 - - CASKGQFNTGELFF
TRBV6-5 TRBD1 - CASSYRDRGGEQYF
TRBV19 - once CATKRVSVADTQYF
TRBV15 - - CATSWGFGYTF
TRBV2 TRBD1 - CASLPDREYGEAFF
TRBV10-3 TRBD2 - CATHKTSGSYEQYF
TRBV7-2 TRBD2 few CASSLVWVAGQTGDEQFF
TRBV12-3/TRBV12-4 - - CASSLAGRVGYTF
TRBV20-1 TRBD1 - CSASITGGGNTIYF
TRBV28 TRBD2 - CASSPGLAGNLRSYNEQFF
TRBV19 TRBD2 - CASSPGLAGQETQYF
TRBV9 TRBD2 medium-sized CASSVGGSGGYEQYF
TRBV24-1 - - CATSDSGTSGNDEKLFF
TRBV3-1/TRBV3-2 - - CASSQGSLGAFF
TRBV30 TRBD1 - CAWTAGTAGNTIYF
TRBV7-2 - - CASSLMQETQYF
TRBV19 - - CATKDSWQPQHF
TRBV7-9 - - CASSYGQLKSNYGYTF
TRBV10-3 TRBD1 - CAISDPGQRDGYTF
TRBV29-1 - - CSGLGQTGELFF
TRBV5-4 TRBD1 - CASSWGQGIDTEAFF
TRBV6-2/TRBV6-3 - - CASSYTAGEGNTEAFF
TRBV9 - - CASSEGLDSPLHF
TRBV20-1 TRBD1 once CSASGTGVGNTIYF
TRBV6-1 - - CASSEGAGGGYTF
TRBV7-8 - few CASSLGAGSPTEAFF
TRBV5-4 TRBD1 - CASSLGQGTGNTIYF
TRBV18 - once CASSIQRARLGNTIYF
TRBV28 - - CASSLGGGRVAGNTIYF
TRBV6-4 - - CASSDAQASGANVLTF
TRBV24-1 - - CATSDLPRRNEQFF
TRBV29-1 TRBD1 - CSGDRGPNYGYTF
TRBV3-1/TRBV3-2 TRBD1 - CASGRQGTDTQYF
TRBV7-2 - - CASSPRGYTEAFF
TRBV3-1/TRBV3-2 - - CASSQDKGTGETQYF
TRBV25-1 - - CASSTHRLDYNEQFF
TRBV19 - - CASSSTGTPIGELFF
TRBV19 TRBD1 - CASSQRTGVSDEQYF
TRBV28 - - CASRNRGFATNEKLFF
TRBV20-1 TRBD2 - CSANEGLAGFTDTQYF
TRBV18 - few CASSPTGEQFF
TRBV12-3/TRBV12-4 - - CASSLVGGGEQYF
TRBV6-1 - - CASSERESQPQHF
TRBV7-9 TRBD2 once CASSIPSGDSYNEQFF
TRBV6-5 - - CASKESHNYGYTF
TRBV7-9 TRBD1 - CASSETGVGTDTQYF
TRBV6-5 - - CASSSQYEQYF
TRBV4-2 TRBD1 - CASSQPTGTGGGYTF
TRBV28 - - CASGPNRFF
TRBV28 TRBD2 - CASDSGGLNEQFF
TRBV28 - - CASRNSGVRGTGELFF
TRBV9 TRBD1 - CASSVGRGFSGYTF
TRBV7-2 TRBD1 - CASSLFQGDEKLFF
TRBV18 - - CASSRAGNQPQHF
TRBV28 TRBD1 once CASSLLPGTGDQGYTF
TRBV5-1 TRBD2 - CASSSLTSGGASEQFF
TRBV5-8 TRBD2 few CASSLSSGRRKNIQYF